This T cell receptor (beta chain) was retrieved from a study of breast tumors, draining lymph nodes, adjacent tissues (dated by TCRdb to about 2016). Background for the entire study: TCR beta repertoires were compared across tumor, adjacent nontumor tissue and axillary lymph nodes obtained from breast cancer patients. In human breast cancer, the study set out to assess how tumor, surrounding tissue and draining lymph node repertoires relate to one another and whether T cells might be exchanged between them. What the work shows at the level of the full study, not this receptor alone: Tumor T-cell repertoires showed less diversity than lymph node repertoires and more diversity than nontumor tissue repertoires, and tumor T-cell repertoires showed preferential V and J gene usage. A scenario in which most tumor T cells derive from the lymph node and then expand within tumor tissue was judged to be consistent with the data. Rather than being directly demonstrated, the conclusion that tumor T cells originate in lymph nodes was presented as consistent with a hypothesis. The similarity between tumor and nontumor tissue repertoires was significantly greater in luminal-like breast cancer than in basal-like breast cancer.

This clonotype was recorded at least ten times. Its antigen is currently not known. No much larger clone is present one base from it, and per-base qualities are unavailable. The lymph node samples were taken from the axillary draining lymph nodes of breast cancer patients. Sequencing instrument: Illumina HiSeq 2000. Multiplex PCR amplification was used to generate the TCR beta chain libraries. High-throughput sequencing was used to analyze the amplified TCR beta chain products. Through fastp at Q25 and MiXCR, TCRdb rebuilt clones from the public reads, retaining in-frame beta chains. Rows merge per CDR3 protein into single entries with the most common DNA and genes. For this sample the table gives 70,000 to 95,000 distinct CDR3 sequences, of which roughly 19% were detected only once. Roughly 2.4% of the sample goes to the ten largest clones. CDR1 and CDR2 are read off the germline V gene (reference sequence) as SGHNT and YYREEE. Including the terminal cysteine and phenylalanine, the CDR3 comprises 12 residues. The kept DNA is CDR3 alone, 36 bases in frame from the first base. V lost 3 bases and J lost 6 bases; the stretch between them is 6 bases long.

This clonotype was obtained from a female donor with breast cancer. Some clones in this sample may be carry-over from other donors' samples. Material for sequencing was axillary lymph node tissue. The receptor chain draws on TRBV5-4 and TRBJ2-2; a tentative D match to TRBD2 spans 6 bases. The CDR3 reads as follows: CASSWGAGELFF. The DNA sequence is as follows: TGTGCCAGCAGCTGGGGGGCCGGGGAGCTGTTTTTT.